A selection of T cell receptor beta chains follows, all from one sample in a study of T cells in tumors after PD-1 blockade. The table came from immunoSEQ multiplex PCR; TCRdb's copy has only in-frame clones and leaves some out. The profile shows around 35,000 clones, approximately 73% of them singletons. Specimen: PBMCs, collected after anti-PD-1 treatment. These receptors were obtained from a human donor with basal cell carcinoma. Each CDR3 is given with its conserved first and last residue. D genes are given only for firm matches. Only some rows state a clone size, as once, few, many or a class for expanded clones.

clone_size j_call d_call v_call cdr3_nt cdr3_aa
NA TRBJ2-5 TRBD2 TRBV5-5 TGTGCCAGCAGCTTGGGACTAGCGGGTCGGACCCAGTACTTC CASSLGLAGRTQYF
NA TRBJ1-1 NA TRBV11-3 TGTGCCAGCAGCTTGGAGGGTGGAACTGAAGCTTTCTTT CASSLEGGTEAFF
NA TRBJ2-5 NA TRBV11-3 TGTGCCAGCAGCTTAGATAGACAAGAGACCCAGTACTTC CASSLDRQETQYF
NA TRBJ1-2 NA TRBV21-1 TGTGCCAGCAGCAAAAGACCGGACAGGGCCCACTATGGCTACACCTTC CASSKRPDRAHYGYTF
once TRBJ2-1 NA TRBV14 TGTGCCAGCAGCCAAGTTATCGGATCCGGTGAGCAGTTCTTC CASSQVIGSGEQFF
NA TRBJ2-7 NA TRBV7-2 TGTGCCAGCAGCTTAGCCGCAGGGAACTTAGAGCAGTACTTC CASSLAAGNLEQYF
NA TRBJ1-1 NA TRBV30 TGTGCCTGGAGCGACCCCCGGGGATGGAGGGCGGACACTGAAGCTTTCTTT CAWSDPRGWRADTEAFF
NA TRBJ2-5 TRBD2 TRBV5-8 TGTGCCAGCAGCACGAGAACGGGACTAGAGGGTTCCCAGTACTTC CASSTRTGLEGSQYF
NA TRBJ2-2 NA TRBV25-1 TGTGCCAGCAGTGGGACTTCCACCTCGAACGGGGAGCTGTTTTTT CASSGTSTSNGELFF
NA TRBJ1-2 NA TRBV15 TGTGCCACCAGCAGAGGTAATAGTAGGCAGGCCGGTGGCTACACCTTC CATSRGNSRQAGGYTF
few TRBJ2-3 NA TRBV7-6 TGTGCCAGCAGCTTTGCCGGGGGCGGGAACACAGATACGCAGTATTTT CASSFAGGGNTDTQYF
NA TRBJ1-2 NA TRBV9 TGTGCCAGCAGCGGAGAGGGGACCCTAGCTAACTATGGCTACACCTTC CASSGEGTLANYGYTF
NA TRBJ2-7 TRBD2 TRBV2 TGTGCCAGCATAGCGGGGACTGGTACGGGAGAGGACGAGCAGTACTTC CASIAGTGTGEDEQYF
NA TRBJ2-7 NA TRBV18 TGTGCCAGCTCTTCGTATCAGGGTCGGCCGTACTTC CASSSYQGRPYF
few TRBJ2-7 TRBD2 TRBV4-3 TGCGCCAGCAGCCAGGCGGGGACTAGCGGGAGAGGCGAGCAGTACTTC CASSQAGTSGRGEQYF
many TRBJ2-1 NA TRBV6-6 TGTGCCAGCAGTCCCCCCCGTGAGCGGAGCGGAGTTGAGCAGTTCTTC CASSPPRERSGVEQFF
NA TRBJ2-1 TRBD2 TRBV11-3 TGTGCCAGCAGCTGGGGGGGACTAGCGGGGCCGGGCAATGAGCAGTTCTTC CASSWGGLAGPGNEQFF
NA TRBJ2-7 NA TRBV5-1 TGCGCCAGCAGCTTTGCGCTAACCTACGAGCAGTACTTC CASSFALTYEQYF
NA TRBJ1-5 NA TRBV19 TGTGCCAGTAGGACAGAGAGGGGTCTTGGCAATCAGCCCCAGCATTTT CASRTERGLGNQPQHF
few TRBJ2-7 TRBD2 TRBV6-2/TRBV6-3 TGTGCCAGCAGTTACTTGCTAGCGGGATTGAGTGAGCAGTACTTC CASSYLLAGLSEQYF
NA TRBJ1-2 TRBD1 TRBV28 TGTGCCAGCAGTTCCAAGTCCTTTCGACAGGGGGCTAACTATGGCTACACCTTC CASSSKSFRQGANYGYTF
NA TRBJ2-1 TRBD1 TRBV10-3 TGTGCCATCAGTGAGTCTCCGGGACAGGGGTACAATGAGCAGTTCTTC CAISESPGQGYNEQFF
once TRBJ1-4 NA TRBV6-6 TGTGCCAGCAGTCCCCCTAGGGGGGCTAATGAAAAACTGTTTTTT CASSPPRGANEKLFF
NA TRBJ1-3 TRBD1 TRBV4-2 TGTGCCAGCAGCATCCGATCAGGGGGCGCGGTGGGAAACACCATATATTTT CASSIRSGGAVGNTIYF